One sample yielded the 4 T cell receptor beta chains listed below, sequenced in a study of memory CD4+ T cells and cytomegalovirus serostatus. TCRdb's table, derived via immunoSEQ multiplex PCR, lists solely in-frame clones and lacks some. The repertoire includes just over 25,000 clones, 60% to 80% of them detected once, and more than 0.8% sits in the top ten. The sort gate was single viable CD3+CD4+CD8-CD45RO+ cells for memory CD4+ T cells. Sequencing input: memory CD4+ T cells from blood. The source is an adult in good health and CMV-seronegative.

This clone turned up a few times. This rearrangement joins TRBV10-1 to TRBJ2-7; 11 bases line up with TRBD2. Germline V gives CDR1 WNHNN, CDR2 SYGVQD (reference sequence). The CDR3 covers 16 residues. V shed 6 bases, J shed 3 bases, and the junction held 10 bases outside the gene matches. The CDR3 here is CASSRGTSGNYYEQYF. Here the CDR3 DNA reads TGCGCCAGCAGCCGAGGGACTAGCGGAAACTACTACGAGCAGTACTTC.

V usage is TRBV7-9 and J usage is TRBJ2-5; D may correspond to TRBD1 or TRBD2 (5 bases each). This CDR3 spans 13 amino acids. The ends were cut back, 2 bases at V and 5 bases at J, with 9 bases in the middle. Per germline, CDR1 SEHNR and CDR2 FQNEAQ (reference sequence). CDR3 bases: TGTGCCAGCAGCTTATCAGGGAGCGAGACCCAGTACTTC. Protein product: CASSLSGSETQYF.

On this clone itself: The junction shows a germline mismatch at one end, possibly a read error. V gene TRBV19 combines with J gene TRBJ1-2, with a tentative D call TRBD1 (5 bases). CDR1 LNHDA and CDR2 SQIVND come from the germline V gene (reference sequence). The CDR3 totals 11 residues. The CDR3 loop reads CASSLRLDRLW. CDR3 sequence (DNA): TGTGCCAGTAGTCTCCGCCTCGACAGACTCTGG.

In this sample, this clone turned up a few times. CDR3: CASSLMSNTQYF. The CDR3 region has the DNA TGTGCCAGCAGTTTAATGAGTAATACGCAGTATTTT. V is TRBV27 and J is TRBJ2-3, with unresolved D. Germline CDR1 MNHEY, CDR2 SMNVEV (reference sequence). Trimming pared 2 bases from V and 7 bases from J, leaving 7 bases between. The CDR3 totals 12 residues.